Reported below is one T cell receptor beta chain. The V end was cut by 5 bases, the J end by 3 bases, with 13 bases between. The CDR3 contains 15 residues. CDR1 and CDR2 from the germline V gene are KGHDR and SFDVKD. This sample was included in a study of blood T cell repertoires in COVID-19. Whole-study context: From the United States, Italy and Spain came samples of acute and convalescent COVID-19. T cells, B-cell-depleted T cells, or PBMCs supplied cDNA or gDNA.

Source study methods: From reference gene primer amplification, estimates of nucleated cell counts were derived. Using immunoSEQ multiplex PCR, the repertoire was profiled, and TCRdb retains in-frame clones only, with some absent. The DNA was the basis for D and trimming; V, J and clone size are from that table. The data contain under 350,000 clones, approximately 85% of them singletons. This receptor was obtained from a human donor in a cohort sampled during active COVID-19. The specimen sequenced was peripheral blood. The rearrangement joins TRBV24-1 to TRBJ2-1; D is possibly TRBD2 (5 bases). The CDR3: CATSARDPYYNEQFF. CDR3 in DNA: TGTGCCACCAGTGCCCGGGATCCCTACTACAATGAGCAGTTCTTC.